The subject of this entry is one T cell receptor (beta chain). Its antigen target is currently unknown. Qualities for individual bases were not recorded, and no much larger clone is one base off. The sample comes from a study of blood T cell repertoires in COVID-19 (dated by TCRdb to the early 2020s). Study-level background: Collaborator samples came from the United States, Italy and Spain and covered acute and convalescent phases of COVID-19. The prospective study material was composed of cDNA or gDNA derived from T cells, B-cell-depleted T cells, or PBMCs. Deeply sampled blood TCRbeta repertoires from subjects exposed to, actively infected with, or recovered from COVID-19 were included in the dataset. The repertoires were released in a freely available public database meant as a resource for research on the immune response to SARS-CoV-2. Samples came from the ongoing ImmuneRACE study (first 160 participants) plus 1,254 subjects from 6 global collaborators. A de-identified subject ID, COVID-19 status, age in years and sex were almost always included in the sample metadata. Where available, HLA class I and class II types were taken from metadata supplied by the sample provider and were not determined by assay-based typing. The investigation overall reported the following: The amount of clinical and demographic metadata varied by source and participant and was provided uncurated.

The immunoSEQ Assay, a bias-controlled multiplex PCR, was used to amplify TCRbeta CDR3 regions from genomic DNA. Concerning the study's data processing: The number of nucleated cells in each sample was estimated by amplification of reference gene primers within the assay. To quantify the absolute abundance of each unique TCRbeta CDR3 rearrangement, sequence reads were collapsed and filtered. For each sample, productive Simpson clonality was calculated as the square root of Simpson's diversity index across productive rearrangements. TCRdb took over this immuneACCESS table, retaining in-frame rearrangements with V and J assigned. Such tables are incomplete; in checked studies, under half of the missing clones stem from an unresolved V gene, and the remainder is unexplained. Clone size and V and J calls were adopted from that table, with D and trimming inferred from the DNA. In this sample the table shows fewer than 700,000 clones, roughly nine tenths of which occur a single time. The ten biggest clones cover roughly 8% of the sample.

One collaborating source in Seattle enrolled patients during active infection and followed them longitudinally through the course of disease. The collaborating institutions used their own protocols to collect whole blood in K2EDTA tubes. For TCRbeta analysis, collaborators shipped samples in one of three forms: frozen whole blood, isolated PBMCs, or DNA extracted from either of those sample types. V drops 6 bases and J drops 6 bases, leaving 8 bases in between. The germline V gene encodes CDR1 MNHEY and CDR2 SVGAGI. Its CDR3 holds 12 amino acids, cysteine through phenylalanine. This entry keeps only the CDR3 DNA: 36 bases, framed from base 1.

Rearrangement joined TRBV6-5 to TRBJ1-4, and the D gene may be TRBD1, 5 bases matching. This clonotype originated in a woman aged 45-59 years with COVID-19, enrolled during active disease. The specimen sequenced was peripheral blood. The CDR3 in this case is CASRGGDEKLFF. In nucleotides, the sequence is TGTGCCAGCAGAGGAGGGGATGAAAAACTGTTTTTT.